This T cell receptor beta chain was documented in a study of blood T cell repertoires in COVID-19. The repertoire was sequenced with immunoSEQ multiplex PCR; TCRdb's copy has only in-frame clones and lacks some. Here the sample spans a few hundred thousand clones, over 70% being singletons. The CDR3 is 13 residues long. Trimming removed 5 bases at V and 2 bases at J, with 9 bases between. The sequenced sample consisted of PBMCs or T cells enriched from blood (not recorded which). The chain uses TRBV12-3 or TRBV12-4 and TRBJ1-1; D remains ambiguous. The TCR sequence derives from a woman in her forties who had been exposed to COVID-19. The CDR3, as DNA: TGTGCCAGCAGTCGGGAGCTTAACACTGAAGCTTTCTTT. Its protein is CASSRELNTEAFF.